This TCR beta chain was sequenced for a study of cytomegalovirus exposure and HLA in healthy donors. Regarding the study as a whole: Reportedly, a later analysis found an Asian-associated ancestry cluster had fewer N-insertions than the roughly 670-donor mean. Specificity for CMV antigens was confirmed in vitro for a few of the CMV-associated chains.

The germline V and J ends were trimmed by 6 bases and 0 bases, with 6 bases remaining between them. The V gene's germline CDR1 is PRHDT and CDR2 FYEKMQ (reference sequence). This CDR3 spans 12 amino acids. A remark on this clone: Its antigen is unidentified.

Amplification used 60 Vbeta primers and 13 Jbeta primers. Produced via immunoSEQ multiplex PCR; TCRdb's table is partial and in-frame only. The sample lists about 140,000 clones; more than 70% were seen once. Healthy donors of bone marrow made up the group. This chain uses TRBV13 with TRBJ2-7, with D unresolved. The origin of this receptor is a man between 18 and 29 years old in good health and CMV-seropositive. Sequenced material: PBMCs. CDR3 in amino acids: CASSHSSYEQYF. The CDR3 DNA sequence: TGTGCCAGCAGTCATAGCTCCTACGAGCAGTACTTC.